This T cell receptor beta chain was identified in a study of T-cell reconstitution after alpha-beta-depleted transplantation in children. Using unique molecular identifiers, the investigators prepared the TCRbeta library. TCRdb itself ran the PCR reads through MiXCR, one entry per CDR3 protein. In the table there are approximately 390,000 distinct CDR3 sequences, about a tenth of which are singletons. A remark on this clonotype: The junction differs from germline at one of its ends, possibly a read error.

This CDR3 spans 16 amino acids. Per germline, CDR1 SGHTA and CDR2 FQGNSA. The gene calls are TRBV7-2 and TRBJ2-4; 11 bases are a match to TRBD2. The clonotype originates from a human donor who donated a stem cell graft to a child with acute myeloid leukemia. This specimen consisted of PBMCs from the stem cell graft donor, obtained from the stem cell graft. As DNA, the CDR3 is TGTGCCAGCACCTTAGGTAGCGGGGGGGGGAAAAACATTCAGTACTTC. This codes for CASTLGSGGGKNIQYF.